This passage covers 5 T cell receptor beta chains from one sample sequenced in a study of T cell clusters in autoimmune cytopenias (dated by TCRdb to between 2018 and 2021). For each sample, TRB amplification used about 270 ng of peripheral blood genomic DNA, equal to some 38,000 genome equivalents. Sequenced using an Illumina MiSeq. Multiplex PCR with a touch-down protocol amplified TRB rearrangements, with the TRB-A and TRB-B primer pools combined in a single tube. TCRdb reprocessed the reads; each CDR3 protein sequence makes one entry, and DNA is unavailable. This sample's clone table shows a few thousand distinct CDR3 sequences. The ten largest clones represent approximately 70% of the sample. The same specimen was also included in a second study, on T cell repertoires in aging, cancer and after chemotherapy.

The specimen sequenced was peripheral blood. Receptor source: a human donor in good health.

The V call is TRBV5-4, the J call TRBJ2-1; as DNA is missing, the TRBD1 call by TCRdb cannot be tested. The CDR3 totals 15 residues. Germline lookup yields CDR1 SGHNT and CDR2 YYREEE (reference sequence). CDR3 residues: CASSLAGGQNNEQFF.

This chain connects TRBV5-4 to TRBJ2-7; there is no DNA to check the TCRdb D call of TRBD1. The CDR3 covers 14 residues. Germline V gives CDR1 SGHNT, CDR2 YYREEE (reference sequence). Here the CDR3 reads CASNRDRGSYEQYF. The entire variable domain, with the rest obtained from reference TRBV5-4 and TRBJ2-7, is as follows: ETGVTQSPTHLIKTRGQQVTLRCSSQSGHNTVSWYQQALGQGPQFIFQYYREEENGRGNFPPRFSGLQFPNYSSELNVNALELDDSALYLCASNRDRGSYEQYFGPGTRLTVT.

V usage is TRBV5-4 and J usage is TRBJ2-5; TCRdb reports TRBD2, a call that lacks DNA to check it against. This CDR3 region has 16 residues. CDR1 is SGHNT and CDR2 is YYREEE in the germline V gene (reference sequence). The CDR3 sequence is CASSTGTSSQSETQYF.

According to its frequency, this clonotype is medium-sized. The chain couples TRBV19 to TRBJ2-1; the TCRdb D gene call, TRBD2, has no DNA to confirm it. CDR3 length equals 14 residues. Germline V gene lookup returns CDR1 LNHDA and CDR2 SQIVND (reference sequence). CDR3 in amino acids: CASSIGTSYNEQFF. The full variable domain, rest sourced from reference TRBV19 and TRBJ2-1, is DGGITQSPKYLFRKEGQNVTLSCEQNLNHDAMYWYRQDPGQGLRLIYYSQIVNDFQKGDIAEGYSVSREKKESFPLTVTSAQKNPTAFYLCASSIGTSYNEQFFGPGTRLTVL.

This chain links TRBV20-1 with TRBJ2-1; TCRdb calls TRBD2, which cannot be checked without DNA. Germline CDR1 reads DFQATT; CDR2 reads SNEGSKA (reference sequence). The CDR3 is 14 amino acids. CDR3 in amino acids: CSASGFLVQGEQFF.